The T cell receptor beta chain described here comes from a study of blood T cell repertoires in COVID-19. Study at large: COVID-19 samples collected from the United States, Italy and Spain covered acute and convalescent phases. T cells, B-cell-depleted T cells, or PBMCs provided the cDNA or gDNA that served as material.

The CDR3 has 10 residues. V was shortened by 8 bases and J by 8 bases, with 9 bases between the two germline ends. Germline lookup yields CDR1 LNHDA and CDR2 SQIVND (reference sequence). TCRdb's copy holds only in-frame clones and misses some; the assay was immunoSEQ multiplex PCR. Found here are some 320,000 clones, about 90% of them singletons; the top ten hold around 10%. This clone was detected once. This clonotype was obtained from a woman in her thirties with COVID-19, enrolled during active disease. Sequences were obtained from peripheral blood. The chain links TRBV19 to TRBJ1-2; no firm D call. This CDR3 reads CASAADGYTF. In nucleotides, the CDR3 is TGTGCCAGTGCGGCAGACGGCTACACCTTC. The full variable domain, completed using reference TRBV19 and TRBJ1-2, is DGGITQSPKYLFRKEGQNVTLSCEQNLNHDAMYWYRQDPGQGLRLIYYSQIVNDFQKGDIAEGYSVSREKKESFPLTVTSAQKNPTAFYLCASAADGYTFGSGTRLTVV.